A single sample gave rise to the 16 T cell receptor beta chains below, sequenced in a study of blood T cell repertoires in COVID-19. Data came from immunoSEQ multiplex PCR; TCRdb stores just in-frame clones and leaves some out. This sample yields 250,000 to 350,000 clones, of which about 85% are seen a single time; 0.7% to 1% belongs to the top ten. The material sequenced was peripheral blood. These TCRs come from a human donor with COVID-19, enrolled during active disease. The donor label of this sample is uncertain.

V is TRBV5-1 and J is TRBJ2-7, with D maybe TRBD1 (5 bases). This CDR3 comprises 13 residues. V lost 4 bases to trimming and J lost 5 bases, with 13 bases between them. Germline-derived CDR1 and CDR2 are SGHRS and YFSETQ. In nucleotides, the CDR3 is TGCGCCAGCAGCCCCAGGGTTTTAGACGAGCAGTACTTC. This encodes CASSPRVLDEQYF. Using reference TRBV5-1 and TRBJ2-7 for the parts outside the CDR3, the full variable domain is KAGVTQTPRYLIKTRGQQVTLSCSPISGHRSVSWYQQTPGQGLQFLFEYFSETQRNKGNFPGRFSGRQFSNSRSEMNVSTLELGDSALYLCASSPRVLDEQYFGPGTRLTVT.

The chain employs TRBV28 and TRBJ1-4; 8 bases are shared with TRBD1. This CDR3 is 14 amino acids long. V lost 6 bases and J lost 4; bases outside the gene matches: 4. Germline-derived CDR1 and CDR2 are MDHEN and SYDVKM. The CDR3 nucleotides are TGTGCCAGCAGCCAGACAGGGGTTAATGAAAAACTGTTTTTT. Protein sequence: CASSQTGVNEKLFF.

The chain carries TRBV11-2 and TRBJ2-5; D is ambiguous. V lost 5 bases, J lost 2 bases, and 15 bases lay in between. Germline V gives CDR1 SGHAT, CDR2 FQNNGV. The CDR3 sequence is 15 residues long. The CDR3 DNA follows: TGTGCCAGCAGCCCCGAAGTGCGGATGCAAGAGACCCAGTACTTC. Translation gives CASSPEVRMQETQYF.

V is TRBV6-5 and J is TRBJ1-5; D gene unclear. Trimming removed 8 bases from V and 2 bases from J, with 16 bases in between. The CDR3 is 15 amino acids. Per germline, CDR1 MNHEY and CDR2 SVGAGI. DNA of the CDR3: TGTGCCAGCCAGTCCGGGCGCGGGGGCAATCAGCCCCAGCATTTT. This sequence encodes CASQSGRGGNQPQHF.

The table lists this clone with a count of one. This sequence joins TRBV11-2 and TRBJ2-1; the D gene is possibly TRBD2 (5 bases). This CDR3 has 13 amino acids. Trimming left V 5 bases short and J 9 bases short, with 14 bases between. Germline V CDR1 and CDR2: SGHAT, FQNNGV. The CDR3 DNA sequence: TGTGCCAGCAGCCGGAGGACCCTCGGTGAGCAGTTCTTC. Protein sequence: CASSRRTLGEQFF.

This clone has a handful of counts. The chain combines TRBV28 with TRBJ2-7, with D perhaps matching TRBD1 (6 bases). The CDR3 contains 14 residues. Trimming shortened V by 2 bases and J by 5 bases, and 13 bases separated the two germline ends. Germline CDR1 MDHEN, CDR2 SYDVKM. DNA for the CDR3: TGTGCCAGCAGTTTACTCCTTACAGGGAACGAGCAGTACTTC. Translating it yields CASSLLLTGNEQYF.

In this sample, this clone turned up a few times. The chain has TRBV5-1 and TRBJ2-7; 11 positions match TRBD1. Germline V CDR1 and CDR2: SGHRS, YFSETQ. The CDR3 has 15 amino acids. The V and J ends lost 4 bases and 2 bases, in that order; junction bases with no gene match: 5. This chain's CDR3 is CASSPSGQGAYEQYF. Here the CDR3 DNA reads TGCGCCAGCAGCCCCTCGGGACAGGGGGCCTACGAGCAGTACTTC.

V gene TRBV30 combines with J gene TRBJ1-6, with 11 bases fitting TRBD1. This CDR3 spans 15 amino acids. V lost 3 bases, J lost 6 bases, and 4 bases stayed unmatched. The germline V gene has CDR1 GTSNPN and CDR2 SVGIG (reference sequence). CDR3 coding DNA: TGTGCCTGGAGCGGACAGGGGGCCGCTAATTCACCCCTCCACTTT. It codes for CAWSGQGAANSPLHF.

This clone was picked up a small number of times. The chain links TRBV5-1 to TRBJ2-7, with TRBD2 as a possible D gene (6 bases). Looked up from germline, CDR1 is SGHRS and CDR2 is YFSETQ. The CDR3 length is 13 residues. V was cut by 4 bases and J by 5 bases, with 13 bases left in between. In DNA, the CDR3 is TGCGCCAGCAGCCCCGGGAGTTTCGACGAGCAGTACTTC. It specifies CASSPGSFDEQYF.

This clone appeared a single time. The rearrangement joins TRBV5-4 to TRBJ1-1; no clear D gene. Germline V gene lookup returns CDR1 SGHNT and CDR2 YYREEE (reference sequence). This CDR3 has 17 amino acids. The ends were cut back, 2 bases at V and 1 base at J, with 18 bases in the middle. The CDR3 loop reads CASSFGPPGKTNTEAFF. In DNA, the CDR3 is TGTGCCAGCAGCTTCGGACCTCCCGGGAAGACGAACACTGAAGCTTTCTTT.

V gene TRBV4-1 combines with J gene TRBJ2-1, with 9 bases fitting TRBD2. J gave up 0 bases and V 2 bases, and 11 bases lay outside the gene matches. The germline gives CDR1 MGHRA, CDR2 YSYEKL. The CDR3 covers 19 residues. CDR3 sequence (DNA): TGCGCCAGCAGCCAATGGGCTAGCGGGGACAAATTCTCCTACAATGAGCAGTTCTTC. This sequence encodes CASSQWASGDKFSYNEQFF.

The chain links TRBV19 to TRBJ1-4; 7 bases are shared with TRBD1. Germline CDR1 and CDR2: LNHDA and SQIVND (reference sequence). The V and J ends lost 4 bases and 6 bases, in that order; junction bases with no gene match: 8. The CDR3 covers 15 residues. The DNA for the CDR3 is TGTGCCAGTAGTACCCCGGGACAGCCACATGAAAAACTGTTTTTT. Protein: CASSTPGQPHEKLFF.

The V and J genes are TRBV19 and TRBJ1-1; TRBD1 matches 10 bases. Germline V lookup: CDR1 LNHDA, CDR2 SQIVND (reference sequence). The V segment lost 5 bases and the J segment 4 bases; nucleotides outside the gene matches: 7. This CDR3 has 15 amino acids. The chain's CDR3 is CASSPRTGGGTEAFF. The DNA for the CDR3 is TGTGCCAGTAGTCCAAGGACAGGGGGAGGCACTGAAGCTTTCTTT.

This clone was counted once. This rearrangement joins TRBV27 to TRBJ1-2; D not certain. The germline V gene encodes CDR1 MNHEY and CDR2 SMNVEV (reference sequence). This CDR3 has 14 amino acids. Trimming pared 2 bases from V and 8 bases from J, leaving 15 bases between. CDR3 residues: CASSLASLTGGYTF. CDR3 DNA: TGTGCCAGCAGTTTAGCGAGCTTAACCGGGGGCTACACCTTC.

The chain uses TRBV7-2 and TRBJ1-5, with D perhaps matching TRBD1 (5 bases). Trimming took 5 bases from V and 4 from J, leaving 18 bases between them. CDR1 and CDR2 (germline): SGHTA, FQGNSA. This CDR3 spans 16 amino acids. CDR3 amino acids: CASSPGIRQGNQPQHF. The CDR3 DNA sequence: TGTGCCAGCAGCCCCGGAATTCGGCAGGGAAATCAGCCCCAGCATTTT.

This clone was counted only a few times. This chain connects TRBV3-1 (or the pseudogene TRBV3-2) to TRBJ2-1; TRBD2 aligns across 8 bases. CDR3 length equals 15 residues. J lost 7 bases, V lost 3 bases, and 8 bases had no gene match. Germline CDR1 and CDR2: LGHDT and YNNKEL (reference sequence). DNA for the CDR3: TGTGCCAGCAGCCACAGCGGGGGCCAGGGGAATGAGCAGTTCTTC. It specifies CASSHSGGQGNEQFF.